This T cell receptor (beta chain) was found in a study of beta chain features in type 1 diabetes. Sequencing targeted expressed TCRB transcripts, as all isolated RNA had been reverse transcribed. Assay used: immunoSEQ multiplex PCR; TCRdb lists only in-frame clones, some missing. The sample lists about 370,000 clones, around 9.6% occurring once. This clone came up a few times. Antigen specificity is unknown. Sorting based on CD45RO/CCR7/CD25/CD127/CD95/CD27 separated CD4+ naive, central memory, regulatory and stem cell-like memory cells. Study results and limitations: Patients' naive, central memory and Treg TCRB repertoires seemed closer to one another than those of healthy donors. Fewer insertions but more deletions were seen at VDJ junctions in type 1 diabetes patients. Patients with Type 1 diabetes showed moderately but significantly shorter TCRB CDR3s in all four CD4+ subsets.

The sample consisted of central memory CD4+ T cells from blood. This TCR derives from a man aged 25 to 40 with type 1 diabetes.

The CDR3: CASSLGRGYEQYF. CDR3 sequence (DNA): TGTGCCAGCAGCTTGGGCCGCGGCTACGAGCAGTACTTC. The V call is TRBV7-2, the J call TRBJ2-7; D not resolved. Between the trimmed V and J ends, which lost 3 bases and 3 bases, there was a span of 9 bases. Germline V gene lookup returns CDR1 SGHTA and CDR2 FQGNSA. There are 13 residues in the CDR3.